These 14 T cell receptor beta chains were sequenced from one sample in a study of long-term antiretroviral therapy in people with HIV. Sequencing relied on immunoSEQ assay v3.0, run at survey level. Clones were read by immunoSEQ multiplex PCR, and TCRdb kept only the in-frame ones, dropping some. The sample records 25,000 to 30,000 clones, 65% to 85% being singletons. Sequenced material: unsorted PBMCs, taken 3 years after starting antiretroviral therapy. The source of these receptors is a middle-aged man with HIV.

The chain is built from TRBV5-6 and TRBJ2-5; D is undetermined. Trimming took off 0 bases at V and 6 bases at J, with 6 bases between the two ends. Looked up from germline, CDR1 is SGHDT and CDR2 is YYEEEE. This CDR3 is built from 12 residues. CDR3 region: CASSLGGKTQYF. DNA for the CDR3: TGTGCCAGCAGCTTGGGGGGAAAGACCCAGTACTTC.

This chain uses TRBV6-5 with TRBJ2-7; TRBD2 agrees at 8 bases. V shed 6 bases, J shed 6 bases, and the junction held 10 bases outside the gene matches. There are 14 residues in the CDR3. CDR1 is MNHEY and CDR2 is SVGAGI in the germline V gene. In DNA, the CDR3 is TGTGCCAGCAGGGACCTTAGCGGGAAGCGCGAGCAGTACTTC. It codes for CASRDLSGKREQYF.

The chain couples TRBV5-1 to TRBJ1-2, with D unresolved. This CDR3 region has 14 residues. Germline CDR1 is SGHRS and CDR2 is YFSETQ. Trimming shortened V by 0 bases and J by 4 bases, and 10 bases separated the two germline ends. The CDR3: CASSLGHSAYGYTF. For the CDR3, the DNA is TGCGCCAGCAGCTTGGGACACTCTGCCTATGGCTACACCTTC.

The chain carries TRBV7-9 and TRBJ2-3, with D maybe TRBD1 (5 bases). This CDR3 region has 14 residues. CDR1 and CDR2 from the germline V gene are SEHNR and FQNEAQ (reference sequence). Trimming stripped 1 base from V and 4 bases from J, with 9 bases between. CDR3 DNA: TGTGCCAGCAGCTTAGAAGGGGTAGCAGATACGCAGTATTTT. Protein sequence: CASSLEGVADTQYF.

This chain uses TRBV6-6 with TRBJ2-5; 12 nucleotides align to TRBD2. This CDR3 is built from 16 residues. Germline-derived CDR1 and CDR2 are MNHNY and SVGAGI (reference sequence). The V gene end was trimmed by 2 bases and the J gene end by 5 bases; junction bases not matched to a gene: 6. CDR3 sequence: CASSYPLAGGPETQYF. As DNA, the CDR3 is TGTGCCAGCAGTTACCCCCTAGCGGGAGGGCCCGAGACCCAGTACTTC.

V and J are TRBV5-8 and TRBJ1-2; D remains ambiguous. Germline V gives CDR1 SGHTS, CDR2 YDEGEE. This CDR3 region has 17 residues. With 0 bases removed from V and 4 bases from J, the gap between germline ends came to 19 bases. Written as DNA, the CDR3 is TGTGCCAGCAGCTTGGTAGGAGTTGGTCTTTCCGGCTATGGCTACACCTTC. Protein product: CASSLVGVGLSGYGYTF. The variable domain in full, completed from reference TRBV5-8 and TRBJ1-2, reads EAGVTQSPTHLIKTRGQQATLRCSPISGHTSVYWYQQALGLGLQFLLWYDEGEERNRGNFPPRFSGRQFPNYSSELNVNALELEDSALYLCASSLVGVGLSGYGYTFGSGTRLTVV.

V usage is TRBV7-3 and J usage is TRBJ2-5; 16 nucleotides align to TRBD2. Germline V gene data show CDR1 as SGHTA and CDR2 as FQGTGA. With 2 bases clipped from V and 2 bases from J, the junction kept 8 bases outside the gene matches. CDR3 length equals 19 residues. The CDR3 DNA sequence: TGTGCCAGCAGCTTATGGGGGGGACTAGCGGGAGGGTCTCAAGAGACCCAGTACTTC. The encoded protein is CASSLWGGLAGGSQETQYF.

The J gene is TRBJ2-1, the V gene TRBV2, with TRBD1 matching over 9 bases. The germline V gene encodes CDR1 SNHLY and CDR2 FYNNEI. This CDR3 is built from 14 residues. J lost 3 bases, V lost 7 bases, and 4 bases had no gene match. This chain's CDR3 is CASKPTGGYNEQFF. For the CDR3, the DNA is TGTGCCAGCAAGCCGACAGGGGGCTACAATGAGCAGTTCTTC.

The chain uses TRBV27 and TRBJ1-2, with 8 bases lining up with TRBD1. This CDR3 spans 14 amino acids. Germline V gene data show CDR1 as MNHEY and CDR2 as SMNVEV (reference sequence). J lost 5 bases, V lost 6 bases, and 8 bases had no gene match. The CDR3 DNA sequence: TGTGCCAGCAGCTCCGGGACAGGATTTTATGGCTACACCTTC. It is translated as CASSSGTGFYGYTF.

The chain links TRBV6-5 to TRBJ2-7; 8 nucleotides agree with TRBD2. Per germline, CDR1 MNHEY and CDR2 SVGAGI. J lost 2 bases, V lost 5 bases, and 8 bases had no gene match. The CDR3 has 15 amino acids. The CDR3 DNA reads TGTGCCAGCAGTGCCGAAAGCGGGGGCACCTACGAGCAGTACTTC. This sequence encodes CASSAESGGTYEQYF.

CDR3 protein: CASSYEGFGYTF. For the CDR3, the DNA is TGTGCCAGCAGTTACGAGGGTTTTGGCTACACCTTC. The chain carries TRBV6-5 and TRBJ1-2, with unresolved D. V shed 2 bases and J shed 7 bases, with 8 bases lying between them. Germline CDR1 is MNHEY and CDR2 is SVGAGI. The CDR3 runs to 12 residues.

The chain joins TRBV2 to TRBJ2-3, with D perhaps assigned TRBD1 or TRBD2 (5 bases each). Trimming stripped 0 bases from V and 1 base from J, with 8 bases between. The CDR3 contains 15 residues. Germline-derived CDR1 and CDR2 are SNHLY and FYNNEI. The CDR3 DNA is TGTGCCAGCAGTGAAGCCGGGACCGGCACAGATACGCAGTATTTT. This translates into CASSEAGTGTDTQYF.

This chain links TRBV9 with TRBJ2-1, with D perhaps given as TRBD1 or TRBD2 (5 bases each). The CDR3 has 16 amino acids. The germline gives CDR1 SGDLS, CDR2 YYNGEE. V lost 0 bases and J 0 bases, leaving 10 bases between the germline ends. CDR3: CASSVVGDNSYNEQFF. CDR3 sequence (DNA): TGTGCCAGCAGCGTAGTGGGGGATAACTCCTACAATGAGCAGTTCTTC. Variable domain in full (rest from reference TRBV9 and TRBJ2-1): DSGVTQTPKHLITATGQRVTLRCSPRSGDLSVYWYQQSLDQGLQFLIQYYNGEERAKGNILERFSAQQFPDLHSELNLSSLELGDSALYFCASSVVGDNSYNEQFFGPGTRLTVL.

The J gene is TRBJ2-5, the V gene TRBV7-9, with a possible D match to TRBD1 (6 bases). V was cut by 5 bases and J by 2 bases, with 15 bases left in between. Germline CDR1 and CDR2: SEHNR and FQNEAQ (reference sequence). The CDR3 contains 15 residues. CDR3 nucleotides: TGTGCCAGCAGCGCAGGAGGACAGTTACAAGAGACCCAGTACTTC. Translating gives CASSAGGQLQETQYF.